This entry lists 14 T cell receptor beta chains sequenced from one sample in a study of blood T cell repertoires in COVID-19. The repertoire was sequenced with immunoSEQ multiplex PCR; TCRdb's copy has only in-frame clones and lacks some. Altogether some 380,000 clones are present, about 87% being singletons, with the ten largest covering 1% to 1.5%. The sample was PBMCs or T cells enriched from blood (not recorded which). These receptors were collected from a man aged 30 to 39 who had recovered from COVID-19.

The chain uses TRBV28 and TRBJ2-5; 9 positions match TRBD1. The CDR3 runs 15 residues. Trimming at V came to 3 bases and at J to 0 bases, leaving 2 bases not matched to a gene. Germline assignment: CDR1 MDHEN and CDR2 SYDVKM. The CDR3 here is CASSFRDRDQETQYF. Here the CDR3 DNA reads TGTGCCAGCAGTTTCCGGGACAGGGACCAAGAGACCCAGTACTTC.

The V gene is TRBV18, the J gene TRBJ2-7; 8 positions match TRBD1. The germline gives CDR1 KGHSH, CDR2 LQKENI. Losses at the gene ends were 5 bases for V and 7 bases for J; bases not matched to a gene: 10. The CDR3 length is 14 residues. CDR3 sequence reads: CASSDPQGVGEQYF. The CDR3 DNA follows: TGTGCCAGCTCAGACCCACAGGGGGTTGGGGAGCAGTACTTC.

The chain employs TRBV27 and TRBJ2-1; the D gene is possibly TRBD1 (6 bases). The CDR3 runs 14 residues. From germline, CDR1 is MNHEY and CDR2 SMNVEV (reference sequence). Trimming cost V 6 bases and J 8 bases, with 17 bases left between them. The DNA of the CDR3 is TGTGCCAGCAGCTTGGGTGGGGGCGGCGATGAGCAGTTCTTC. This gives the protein CASSLGGGGDEQFF.

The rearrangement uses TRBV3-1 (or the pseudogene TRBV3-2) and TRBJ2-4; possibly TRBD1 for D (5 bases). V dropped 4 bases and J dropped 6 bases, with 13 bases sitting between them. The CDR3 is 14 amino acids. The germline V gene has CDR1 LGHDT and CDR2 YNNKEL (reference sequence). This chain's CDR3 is CASSPSGAVNIQYF. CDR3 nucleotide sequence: TGTGCCAGCAGCCCATCTGGGGCCGTAAACATTCAGTACTTC.

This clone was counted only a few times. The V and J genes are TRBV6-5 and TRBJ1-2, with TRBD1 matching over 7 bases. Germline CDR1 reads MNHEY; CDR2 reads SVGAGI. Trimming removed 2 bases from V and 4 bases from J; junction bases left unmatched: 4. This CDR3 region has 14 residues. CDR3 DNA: TGTGCCAGCAGTTACGCGGGACAGTTCTATGGCTACACCTTC. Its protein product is CASSYAGQFYGYTF.

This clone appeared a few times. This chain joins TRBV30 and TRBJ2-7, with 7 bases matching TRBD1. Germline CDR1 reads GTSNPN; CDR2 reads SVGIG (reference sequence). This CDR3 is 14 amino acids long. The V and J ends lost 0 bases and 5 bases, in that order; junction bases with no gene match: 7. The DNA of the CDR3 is TGTGCCTGGAGTGTATTACAGGGGTTGGACGAGCAGTACTTC. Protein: CAWSVLQGLDEQYF.

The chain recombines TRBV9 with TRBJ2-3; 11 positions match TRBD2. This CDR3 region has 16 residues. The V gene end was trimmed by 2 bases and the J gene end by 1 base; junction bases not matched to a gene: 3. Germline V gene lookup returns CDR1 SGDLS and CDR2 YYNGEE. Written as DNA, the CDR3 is TGTGCCAGCAGCGTGACACTAGCGGGGGGCACAGATACGCAGTATTTT. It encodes CASSVTLAGGTDTQYF.

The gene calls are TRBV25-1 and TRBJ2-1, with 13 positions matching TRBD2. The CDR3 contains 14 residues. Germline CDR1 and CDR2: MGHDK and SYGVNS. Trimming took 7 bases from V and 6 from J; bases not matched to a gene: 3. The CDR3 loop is CASKGLAGANEQFF. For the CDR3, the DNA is TGTGCCAGCAAAGGACTAGCGGGGGCCAATGAGCAGTTCTTC.

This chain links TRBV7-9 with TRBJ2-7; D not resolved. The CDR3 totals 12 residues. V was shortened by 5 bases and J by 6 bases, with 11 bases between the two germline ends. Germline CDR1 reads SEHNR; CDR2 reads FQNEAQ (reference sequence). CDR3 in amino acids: CASSRVPSEQYF. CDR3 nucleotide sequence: TGTGCCAGCAGCCGGGTCCCTTCCGAGCAGTACTTC. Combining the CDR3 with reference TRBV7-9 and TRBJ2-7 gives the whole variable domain DTGVSQNPRHKITKRGQNVTFRCDPISEHNRLYWYRQTLGQGPEFLTYFQNEAQLEKSRLLSDRFSAERPKGSFSTLEIQRTEQGDSAMYLCASSRVPSEQYFGPGTRLTVT.

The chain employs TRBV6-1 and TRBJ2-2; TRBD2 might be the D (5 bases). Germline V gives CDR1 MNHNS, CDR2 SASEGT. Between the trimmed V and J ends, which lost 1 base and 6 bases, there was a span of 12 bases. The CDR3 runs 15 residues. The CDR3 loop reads CASSEGLAHSGELFF. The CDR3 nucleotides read TGTGCCAGCAGTGAAGGTCTAGCCCACTCCGGGGAGCTGTTTTTT.

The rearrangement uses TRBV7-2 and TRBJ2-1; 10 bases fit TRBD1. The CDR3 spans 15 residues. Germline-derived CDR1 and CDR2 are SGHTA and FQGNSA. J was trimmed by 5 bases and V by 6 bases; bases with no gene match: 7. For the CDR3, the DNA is TGTGCCAGCAGAGCGGACAGGGGGACCCACAATGAGCAGTTCTTC. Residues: CASRADRGTHNEQFF.

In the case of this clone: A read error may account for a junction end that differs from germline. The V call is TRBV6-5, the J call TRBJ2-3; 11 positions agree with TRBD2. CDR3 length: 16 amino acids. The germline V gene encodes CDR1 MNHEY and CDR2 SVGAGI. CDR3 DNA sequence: TGTGCCAGCAGGTACTCGCTAGCGGGGGGCCTCGATACGCAGTATTTT. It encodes CASRYSLAGGLDTQYF.

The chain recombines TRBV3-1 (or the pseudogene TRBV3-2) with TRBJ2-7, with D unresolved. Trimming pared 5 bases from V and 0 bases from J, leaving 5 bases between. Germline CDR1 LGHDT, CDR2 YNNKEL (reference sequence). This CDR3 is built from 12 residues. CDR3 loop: CASSYSSYEQYF. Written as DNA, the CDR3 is TGTGCCAGCAGCTACAGCTCCTACGAGCAGTACTTC.

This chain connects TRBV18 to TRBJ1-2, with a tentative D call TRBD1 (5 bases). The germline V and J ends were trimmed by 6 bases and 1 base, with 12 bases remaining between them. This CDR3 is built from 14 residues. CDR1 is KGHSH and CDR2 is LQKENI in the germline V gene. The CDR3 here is CASSSTRVNYGYTF. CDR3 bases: TGTGCCAGCTCGTCGACCAGGGTTAACTATGGCTACACCTTC.